The 27 T cell receptor beta chains in this list originate from one sample, sequenced in a study of T-cell reconstitution after alpha-beta-depleted transplantation in children. Preparation of the TCRbeta library involved a method that used unique molecular identifiers. TCRdb reprocessed the PCR reads via MiXCR and lists one record per CDR3 protein. Of approximately 270,000 distinct CDR3 sequences listed, more than 9% are singletons. The sample consisted of PBMCs from the stem cell graft donor, taken from the stem cell graft. The receptors were sampled from a human donor who donated a stem cell graft to a child with SCID.

There are many counts of this clonotype. V and J are TRBV5-1 and TRBJ2-7; TRBD1 matches at 8 bases. The CDR3 extends over 14 amino acids. Germline V gene data show CDR1 as SGHRS and CDR2 as YFSETQ. V lost 4 bases to trimming and J lost 6 bases; unmatched junction nucleotides: 9. The DNA for the CDR3 is TGCGCCAGCAGCCCCGAGCCAGGGGGCTCCGAGCAGTACTTC. Its translation: CASSPEPGGSEQYF.

DNA for the CDR3: TGTGCCAGCAGCCAAGAACTAGCGGGGGCCTACAATGAGCAGTTCTTC. Residues: CASSQELAGAYNEQFF. The chain employs TRBV4-2 and TRBJ2-1; 11 bases match TRBD2. Germline V CDR1 and CDR2: LGHNA, YNFKEQ. This CDR3 is 16 amino acids long. The J segment lost 2 bases and the V segment lost 0 bases, leaving 0 bases of the junction unmatched.

The chain uses TRBV29-1 and TRBJ1-2, with TRBD1 matching 8 bases. Germline values: CDR1 SQVTM, CDR2 ANQGSEA. The junction had 8 bases not matched to a gene; V was cut back by 4 bases and J by 7 bases. The CDR3 consists of 13 residues. CDR3: CSVGMDREFGYTF. CDR3 nucleotide sequence: TGCAGCGTTGGGATGGACAGGGAATTTGGCTACACCTTC.

This chain uses TRBV7-9 with TRBJ2-1; possibly TRBD2 for D (5 bases). The V end lost 3 bases, the J end lost 6 bases, and 9 bases lay between the germline ends. Germline V CDR1 and CDR2: SEHNR, FQNEAQ (reference sequence). The CDR3 contains 13 residues. The CDR3 here is CASSFGSSNEQFF. CDR3 coding DNA: TGTGCCAGCAGCTTTGGGAGCAGCAATGAGCAGTTCTTC.

V and J are TRBV14 and TRBJ2-3; no reliable D call. The CDR3 extends over 14 amino acids. CDR1 SGHDN and CDR2 FVKESK come from the germline V gene. V was trimmed by 0 bases and J by 2 bases, leaving 6 bases between them. This chain's CDR3 is CASSQDRSTDTQYF. DNA of the CDR3: TGTGCCAGCAGCCAAGACAGATCCACAGATACGCAGTATTTT.

The sample holds a few counts of this clonotype. The chain's CDR3 is CASSFRGGGNQPQHF. The CDR3 DNA sequence: TGTGCCAGCAGTTTCAGGGGTGGGGGCAATCAGCCCCAGCATTTT. The genes are TRBV12-3 or TRBV12-4 and TRBJ1-5, with D perhaps TRBD1 (6 bases). With 3 bases removed from V and 2 bases from J, the gap between germline ends came to 11 bases. There are 15 residues in the CDR3.

This clonotype was picked up a small number of times. This chain links TRBV6-5 with TRBJ2-7; TRBD1 aligns across 10 bases. This CDR3 has 16 residues. Germline CDR1 reads MNHEY; CDR2 reads SVGAGI. V trimming: 0 bases; J trimming: 0 bases; junction bases outside the gene matches: 2. CDR3 sequence (DNA): TGTGCCAGCAGTTACTCGGACAGGGGGAACTCCTACGAGCAGTACTTC. It translates to CASSYSDRGNSYEQYF.

The V call is TRBV4-2, the J call TRBJ1-2, with D unresolved. Trimming cost V 0 bases and J 1 base, with 12 bases left between them. Germline V gene data show CDR1 as LGHNA and CDR2 as YNFKEQ. This CDR3 is built from 16 residues. DNA of the CDR3: TGTGCCAGCAGCCAAGATCGGGTCGCCGATAACTATGGCTACACCTTC. Translated: CASSQDRVADNYGYTF.

The V and J genes are TRBV3-1 and TRBJ1-1; 8 nucleotides agree with TRBD1. The germline V gene encodes CDR1 LGHDT and CDR2 YNNKEL (reference sequence). The CDR3 is made up of 14 amino acids. After removal of 6 bases from V and 5 bases from J, the junction contained 8 bases not matched to a gene. The CDR3 reads CASRRGQGWTEAFF. Written as DNA, the CDR3 is TGTGCCAGCAGACGAGGACAGGGATGGACTGAAGCTTTCTTT.

V and J are TRBV5-1 and TRBJ2-7, with 9 bases fitting TRBD2. Trimming removed 0 bases from V and 4 bases from J; junction bases left unmatched: 11. The CDR3 extends over 17 amino acids. Germline assignment: CDR1 SGHRS and CDR2 YFSETQ. CDR3 amino acids: CASSLGSLGLAGYEQYF. CDR3 in DNA: TGCGCCAGCAGCTTGGGGTCCCTAGGTCTAGCGGGGTACGAGCAGTACTTC. The full variable domain, with the rest looked up from reference TRBV5-1 and TRBJ2-7, is KAGVTQTPRYLIKTRGQQVTLSCSPISGHRSVSWYQQTPGQGLQFLFEYFSETQRNKGNFPGRFSGRQFSNSRSEMNVSTLELGDSALYLCASSLGSLGLAGYEQYFGPGTRLTVT.

The chain recombines TRBV10-3 with TRBJ2-1; 11 bases match TRBD2. The CDR3 contains 14 residues. The trim removed 4 bases at V and 7 bases at J, leaving 3 bases unmatched. The germline V gene has CDR1 ENHRY and CDR2 SYGVKD. CDR3 protein: CAISVAGGLNEQFF. The CDR3 nucleotides read TGTGCCATCAGTGTAGCGGGGGGGTTGAATGAGCAGTTCTTC.

The chain links TRBV6-5 to TRBJ1-5; TRBD1 might be the D (6 bases). V was clipped by 5 bases and J by 3 bases, with 8 bases between them. Germline CDR1 reads MNHEY; CDR2 reads SVGAGI. The length of the CDR3 is 13 residues. CDR3 DNA: TGTGCCAGCAGTACAGGGATCAATCAGCCCCAGCATTTT. Protein product: CASSTGINQPQHF.

The sample holds a few counts of this clonotype. V is TRBV2 and J is TRBJ2-3; D unclear. Per germline, CDR1 SNHLY and CDR2 FYNNEI. This CDR3 has 12 amino acids. The ends were cut back, 10 bases at V and 4 bases at J, with 12 bases in the middle. Here the CDR3 DNA reads TGTGCCACTCTCGGTTTTGCAGATACGCAGTATTTT. Protein product: CATLGFADTQYF.

This clonotype was counted a few times. This rearrangement joins TRBV5-1 to TRBJ2-7, with D tentatively TRBD1 (5 bases). The CDR3 is made up of 14 amino acids. V lost 1 base, J lost 4 bases, and 12 bases lay in between. CDR1 and CDR2 (germline): SGHRS, YFSETQ. In DNA, the CDR3 is TGCGCCAGCAGCTTGCTTCCAGGGCAGTACGAGCAGTACTTC. Translation: CASSLLPGQYEQYF.

This clonotype was recorded a few times. The chain joins TRBV12-3 or TRBV12-4 to TRBJ2-7; the D gene could be TRBD1 or TRBD2 (5 bases each). The germline V and J ends were trimmed by 6 bases and 0 bases, with 12 bases remaining between them. The CDR3 sequence is 14 residues long. CDR3 sequence: CASRYWDGSYEQYF. The CDR3 nucleotides read TGTGCCAGCAGATACTGGGACGGCTCCTACGAGCAGTACTTC.

As concerns this clonotype: One end of the junction does not line up with germline, which may come from a read error. The chain is built from TRBV6-1 and TRBJ2-5, with no clear D. The CDR3 extends over 14 amino acids. Germline loops: CDR1 MNHNS, CDR2 SASEGT. The CDR3 here is CASREGMTPETQYF. DNA of the CDR3: TGTGCCAGCAGAGAAGGGATGACCCCAGAGACCCAGTACTTC.

V gene TRBV27 combines with J gene TRBJ2-7; 10 nucleotides match TRBD1. CDR3 size: 16 residues. Trimming removed 5 bases from V and 0 bases from J; junction bases left unmatched: 7. Germline V CDR1 and CDR2: MNHEY, SMNVEV (reference sequence). CDR3 DNA sequence: TGTGCCAGCAGTCCCCGACAGGGGGCATACTCCTACGAGCAGTACTTC. This codes for CASSPRQGAYSYEQYF.

This clonotype was counted only a few times. The chain has TRBV10-3 and TRBJ1-1; D ambiguous. Germline values: CDR1 ENHRY, CDR2 SYGVKD. CDR3 size: 13 residues. V lost 3 bases and J lost 6, with 11 bases in between. This chain's CDR3 is CAISEVAGAEAFF. In nucleotides, the CDR3 is TGTGCCATCAGTGAAGTCGCTGGGGCTGAAGCTTTCTTT.

This clonotype has ten or more counts. One junction end disagrees with the germline gene, perhaps due to a read error. The V call is TRBV20-1, the J call TRBJ1-2; the match to TRBD1 covers 7 bases. The CDR3 extends over 14 amino acids. CDR1 is DFQATT, CDR2 SNEGSKA, per germline (reference sequence). CDR3 nucleotides: TGCAGTACTAGAGTGGCAGGGGGAAACTATGGCTACACCTTC. It translates to CSTRVAGGNYGYTF.

V usage is TRBV20-1 and J usage is TRBJ2-5, with 10 bases aligning to TRBD2. The germline V gene has CDR1 DFQATT and CDR2 SNEGSKA (reference sequence). This CDR3 spans 14 amino acids. The CDR3 here is CSSAGGIKSETQYF. The CDR3 DNA follows: TGCAGCTCAGCGGGGGGGATTAAGTCGGAGACCCAGTACTTC.

This clonotype was counted between two and nine times. The V call is TRBV5-1, the J call TRBJ1-4; 8 nucleotides align to TRBD1. Trimming at V came to 4 bases and at J to 4 bases, leaving 6 bases not matched to a gene. The CDR3 is 15 residues long. CDR1 and CDR2 from the germline V gene are SGHRS and YFSETQ. CDR3 amino acids: CASSKDRVDNEKLFF. As DNA, the CDR3 is TGCGCCAGCAGCAAGGACAGGGTGGATAATGAAAAACTGTTTTTT.

The chain links TRBV20-1 to TRBJ2-2; no definite D call. V dropped 0 bases and J dropped 3 bases, with 8 bases sitting between them. This CDR3 contains 14 residues. Germline-derived CDR1 and CDR2 are DFQATT and SNEGSKA (reference sequence). The CDR3 loop is CSARDGPYTGELFF. The CDR3 region has the DNA TGCAGTGCTAGAGATGGACCTTACACCGGGGAGCTGTTTTTT.

The V and J genes are TRBV7-3 and TRBJ2-1, with TRBD2 as a possible D gene (6 bases). CDR1 is SGHTA, CDR2 FQGTGA, per germline. This CDR3 contains 14 residues. With 3 bases removed from V and 9 bases from J, the gap between germline ends came to 15 bases. As DNA, the CDR3 is TGTGCCAGCAGCTTCTGGGGGGATTTTAGTGAGCAGTTCTTC. Its translation is CASSFWGDFSEQFF.

In its sample, this clonotype was seen a few times. This chain links TRBV5-1 with TRBJ2-3; D possibly uses TRBD1 or TRBD2 (6 bases each). Germline-derived CDR1 and CDR2 are SGHRS and YFSETQ. V dropped 4 bases and J dropped 1 base, with 16 bases sitting between them. The CDR3 length is 16 residues. CDR3 region: CASSRPSGAGTDTQYF. The CDR3 bases are TGCGCCAGCAGCAGGCCCTCGGGGGCAGGCACAGATACGCAGTATTTT.

This clonotype was counted only a few times. This chain joins TRBV4-2 and TRBJ2-4, with TRBD2 as a possible D gene (6 bases). The ends were cut back, 3 bases at V and 0 bases at J, with 6 bases in the middle. The CDR3 contains 14 residues. CDR1 and CDR2 from the germline V gene are LGHNA and YNFKEQ. The CDR3 protein is CASSHGGAKNIQYF. CDR3 bases: TGTGCCAGCAGCCACGGGGGAGCCAAAAACATTCAGTACTTC.

The chain uses TRBV5-5 and TRBJ1-2, with TRBD1 as a possible D gene (6 bases). Germline CDR1 is SGHKS and CDR2 is YYEKEE (reference sequence). This CDR3 spans 16 amino acids. Trimming left V 7 bases short and J 6 bases short, with 25 bases between. The CDR3 region is CASARDITYLSDGYTF. CDR3 DNA: TGTGCCAGCGCTCGGGACATCACGTACTTGAGCGATGGCTACACCTTC.

The rearrangement links TRBV12-3 or TRBV12-4 to TRBJ2-5; no clear D. The V end lost 3 bases, the J end lost 4 bases, and 15 bases lay between the germline ends. The CDR3 has 15 amino acids. The CDR3 coding sequence is TGTGCCAGCAGTTTGGGCAGTGCGATTGGAGAGACCCAGTACTTC. It translates to CASSLGSAIGETQYF.